The clone carrying this TCR beta chain appeared a single time. The antigen is unknown. The CDR3 extends over 15 amino acids. V lost 2 bases and J lost 1; bases outside the gene matches: 4. Per the germline V gene, CDR1 is SGHRS and CDR2 is YFSETQ. The data stem from a study of shared clonotypes between healthy human individuals. For the study at large: Donors were a couple of women and a few men aged 18 to 49.

Notes on the study in general: The represented genetic and exposure-history diversity was limited by the small number of donors.

Assay execution proceeded at the deep level. The method was immunoSEQ multiplex PCR; TCRdb's version includes in-frame clones alone and lacks a portion of them. The sample has about 480,000 clones; about three quarters are singletons. The V gene is TRBV5-1, the J gene TRBJ2-7; 9 bases are a match to TRBD2. The specimen sequenced was PBMCs. This TCR derives from a woman in her 40s in good health. Some clones in this sample may be carry-over from other donors' samples. The CDR3 is CASSLGLAMSYEQYF. CDR3 nucleotide sequence: TGCGCCAGCAGCTTAGGACTAGCGATGTCCTACGAGCAGTACTTC.